The 29 T cell receptor beta chains given below trace back to one sample, sequenced in a study of neurological immune-mediated disorders. Noted time point: longitudinal time-point 3. TCRdb re-called the 5' RACE reads through MiXCR, storing one row per CDR3 protein. The sample lists about 50,000 distinct CDR3 sequences; approximately 8.4% were seen once. Sequencing used PBMCs. These receptors came from a woman aged 40 to 50 in good health.

This clonotype appeared many times. The chain links TRBV6-2 or TRBV6-3 to TRBJ1-5; D remains ambiguous. V lost 5 bases and J lost 7, with 12 bases in between. This CDR3 has 13 residues. Germline lookup yields CDR1 MNHEY and CDR2 SVGEGT. The CDR3 here is CASSKVEDQPQHF. The CDR3 DNA reads as TGTGCCAGCAGTAAGGTGGAGGACCAGCCCCAGCATTTT.

This clonotype has a count of ten or more. V usage is TRBV15 and J usage is TRBJ1-2, with 7 bases that match TRBD1. V dropped 2 bases and J dropped 4; count of bases not matched to a gene: 10. This CDR3 region has 16 residues. The germline gives CDR1 LNHNV, CDR2 YYDKDF (reference sequence). The chain's CDR3 is CATSRSKDRALYGYTF. The CDR3 bases are TGTGCCACCAGCAGAAGTAAAGACAGGGCACTCTATGGCTACACCTTC.

In this sample, this clonotype turned up many times. CDR3 in amino acids: CASSFSGGVDTQYF. CDR3 in DNA: TGTGCCAGCAGTTTTTCGGGGGGGGTGGATACGCAGTATTTT. The rearrangement links TRBV12-3 or TRBV12-4 to TRBJ2-3; 8 nucleotides align to TRBD2. The CDR3 totals 14 residues. V lost 3 bases and J lost 6; bases outside the gene matches: 5.

This clonotype showed up many times. The chain uses TRBV5-1 and TRBJ2-3, with 11 bases matching TRBD1. Per germline, CDR1 SGHRS and CDR2 YFSETQ. The trim removed 2 bases at V and 6 bases at J, leaving 5 bases unmatched. The CDR3 consists of 15 residues. The CDR3 spells CASSLGQGARDTQYF. CDR3 bases: TGCGCCAGCAGCTTAGGACAGGGGGCCAGGGATACGCAGTATTTT. The variable domain in full, completed from reference TRBV5-1 and TRBJ2-3, reads KAGVTQTPRYLIKTRGQQVTLSCSPISGHRSVSWYQQTPGQGLQFLFEYFSETQRNKGNFPGRFSGRQFSNSRSEMNVSTLELGDSALYLCASSLGQGARDTQYFGPGTRLTVL.

This clonotype occurred many times. V usage is TRBV4-1 and J usage is TRBJ1-1; TRBD1 is a possible D gene (6 bases). The CDR3 covers 13 residues. Germline assignment: CDR1 MGHRA and CDR2 YSYEKL. V lost 1 base and J lost 6, with 9 bases in between. In DNA, the CDR3 is TGCGCCAGCAGCCAAGTTGGGGGCCCTGAAGCTTTCTTT. This translates into CASSQVGGPEAFF.

This clonotype was picked up many times. The J gene is TRBJ1-2, the V gene TRBV5-1; a possible D gene is TRBD1 (6 bases). The CDR3 is made up of 14 amino acids. Germline V gene sequence: CDR1 SGHRS, CDR2 YFSETQ. Trimming took off 2 bases at V and 3 bases at J, with 11 bases between the two ends. The CDR3 is CASSFLGGDYGYTF. Here the CDR3 DNA reads TGCGCCAGCAGCTTCCTCGGGGGCGACTATGGCTACACCTTC.

This clonotype was found many times. V gene TRBV29-1 combines with J gene TRBJ2-1; possibly TRBD1 for D (6 bases). Germline CDR1 and CDR2: SQVTM and ANQGSEA. V was shortened by 4 bases and J by 0 bases, with 13 bases between the two germline ends. The CDR3 has 15 amino acids. CDR3 DNA: TGCAGCGTTGCCCTGGGGGCAAGCTCCTACAATGAGCAGTTCTTC. Its translation is CSVALGASSYNEQFF.

Remarks on this clonotype: A read error is possible here, since a much larger clone lies one base away. The J gene is TRBJ2-7, the V gene TRBV7-2, with D perhaps given as TRBD1 or TRBD2 (5 bases each). The CDR3 extends over 14 amino acids. CDR1 is SGHTA, CDR2 FQGNSA, per germline. The CDR3 DNA sequence: TGTGCCAGCAGCTGGGGACGGATCTCCTACGAGAAGTACTTC. It translates to CASSWGRISYEKYF.

This clonotype was picked up many times. The chain combines TRBV7-2 with TRBJ2-5, with TRBD2 as a possible D gene (7 bases). Between the trimmed V and J ends, which lost 1 base and 5 bases, there was a span of 11 bases. The germline CDR1 and CDR2 sequences are SGHTA and FQGNSA. CDR3 length: 14 residues. The CDR3: CASSLGGGLETQYF. The CDR3 DNA is TGTGCCAGCAGCTTAGGGGGGGGGCTGGAGACCCAGTACTTC.

This clonotype was counted many times. V gene TRBV2 combines with J gene TRBJ2-1; the D gene could be TRBD1 or TRBD2 (5 bases each). Looked up from germline, CDR1 is SNHLY and CDR2 is FYNNEI. V was trimmed by 6 bases and J by 6 bases, leaving 18 bases between them. The CDR3 consists of 15 residues. The DNA for the CDR3 is TGTGCCAGCAGCGATGCCCGGGGCTTAGGCAATGAGCAGTTCTTC. Amino acids: CASSDARGLGNEQFF.

A note on this clonotype: A much larger clone lies one base from this, so it may be a read error. This chain uses TRBV9 with TRBJ2-7, with a weak D call TRBD2 (6 bases). The CDR3 length is 14 residues. Looked up from germline, CDR1 is SGDLS and CDR2 is YYNGEE. CDR3 sequence reads: CASNVTVAGYEQYF. CDR3 DNA: TGTGCCAGCAACGTAACGGTGGCGGGGTACGAGCAGTACTTC. Filled out from reference TRBV9 and TRBJ2-7, the complete variable domain reads DSGVTQTPKHLITATGQRVTLRCSPRSGDLSVYWYQQSLDQGLQFLIQYYNGEERAKGNILERFSAQQFPDLHSELNLSSLELGDSALYFCASNVTVAGYEQYFGPGTRLTVT.

This clonotype occurred many times. The chain recombines TRBV6-2 or TRBV6-3 with TRBJ2-7; unclear D gene. Germline CDR1 is MNHEY and CDR2 is SVGEGT. V gave up 0 bases and J gave up 7 bases, with 10 bases separating them. The CDR3 covers 13 residues. CDR3 sequence: CASSYSKWWEQYF. The CDR3 DNA is TGTGCCAGCAGTTACTCGAAATGGTGGGAGCAGTACTTC.

This clonotype was seen at least ten times. The CDR3 bases are TGTGCCAGCAGCTTAGATCTGCTTCGGGGGTATGGCTACACCTTC. Protein sequence: CASSLDLLRGYGYTF. V usage is TRBV11-2 and J usage is TRBJ1-2; maybe TRBD1 (5 bases). The CDR3 loop spans 15 amino acids. From germline, CDR1 is SGHAT and CDR2 FQNNGV. Trimming left V 0 bases short and J 5 bases short, with 13 bases between. Complete variable domain (other parts from reference TRBV11-2 and TRBJ1-2): EAGVAQSPRYKIIEKRQSVAFWCNPISGHATLYWYQQILGQGPKLLIQFQNNGVVDDSQLPKDRFSAERLKGVDSTLKIQPAKLEDSAVYLCASSLDLLRGYGYTFGSGTRLTVV.

CDR3: CASSDPGYFFYGYTF. CDR3 in DNA: TGCGCCAGCAGCGATCCGGGATATTTTTTCTATGGCTACACCTTC. The chain has TRBV5-1 and TRBJ1-2; the D is unclear. The germline CDR1 and CDR2 sequences are SGHRS and YFSETQ. The CDR3 is 15 residues long. Between the trimmed V and J ends, which lost 4 bases and 4 bases, there was a span of 17 bases.

Ten or more counts support this clonotype. V is TRBV5-1 and J is TRBJ1-4; D gene ambiguous. This CDR3 has 14 amino acids. The V end was cut by 5 bases, the J end by 0 bases, with 8 bases between. Germline CDR1 and CDR2: SGHRS and YFSETQ. CDR3 bases: TGCGCCAGCAGTCCCGCCGCAACTAATGAAAAACTGTTTTTT. It codes for CASSPAATNEKLFF.

This clonotype was seen ten or more times. The chain combines TRBV7-6 with TRBJ2-5; D call uncertain. Trimming left V 5 bases short and J 5 bases short, with 6 bases between. CDR1 is SGHVS, CDR2 FNYEAQ, per germline. This CDR3 comprises 11 residues. The CDR3, as DNA: TGTGCCAGCAGCGTCGTGGAGACCCAGTACTTC. This codes for CASSVVETQYF.

This clonotype has a count of ten or more. The rearrangement joins TRBV20-1 to TRBJ2-1, with 7 bases lining up with TRBD1. CDR1 is DFQATT and CDR2 is SNEGSKA in the germline V gene (reference sequence). This CDR3 contains 12 residues. Trimming cost V 8 bases and J 7 bases; bases outside gene matches: 8. The CDR3 loop reads CSTRTGLNEQFF. The CDR3 DNA is TGCAGTACCCGGACAGGCTTAAATGAGCAGTTCTTC.

This clonotype was found many times. The chain links TRBV7-9 to TRBJ1-2, with a possible D match to TRBD1 (5 bases). The ends were cut back, 3 bases at V and 4 bases at J, with 21 bases in the middle. The CDR3 runs to 17 residues. Germline V gene data show CDR1 as SEHNR and CDR2 as FQNEAQ (reference sequence). The CDR3 sequence: CASSFGSGRREGYGYTF. The CDR3 region has the DNA TGTGCCAGCAGCTTTGGTTCAGGGCGCCGTGAGGGCTATGGCTACACCTTC.

This clonotype was picked up many times. This chain connects TRBV5-1 to TRBJ2-7; D could derive from TRBD1 or TRBD2 (5 bases each). Looked up from germline, CDR1 is SGHRS and CDR2 is YFSETQ. The CDR3 is 12 amino acids. Trimming pared 7 bases from V and 5 bases from J, leaving 13 bases between. DNA for the CDR3: TGCGCCAGCGGGCCGAGGGGTGACGAGCAGTACTTC. It codes for CASGPRGDEQYF.

This clonotype was seen repeatedly, ten times or more. This chain links TRBV12-3 or TRBV12-4 with TRBJ2-2, with 10 bases matching TRBD1. This CDR3 is built from 16 residues. Unmatched junction bases numbered 7, after V lost 6 bases and J lost 3 bases. The CDR3 here is CASRPFGTGDTGELFF. CDR3 sequence (DNA): TGTGCCAGCAGACCCTTCGGGACAGGGGACACCGGGGAGCTGTTTTTT.

This clonotype was detected ten times or more. The chain recombines TRBV12-3 or TRBV12-4 with TRBJ1-2; the D is unclear. The CDR3 length is 13 residues. V lost 1 base to trimming and J lost 6 bases, with 9 bases between them. The CDR3 sequence: CASSLEENNGYTF. CDR3 coding DNA: TGTGCCAGCAGTTTAGAGGAGAATAATGGCTACACCTTC.

This clonotype was observed at least ten times. The J gene is TRBJ1-4, the V gene TRBV7-9; the D is unclear. The germline V gene has CDR1 SEHNR and CDR2 FQNEAQ (reference sequence). The CDR3 is made up of 16 amino acids. The V gene lost 5 bases and the J gene lost 0 bases, with 13 bases spanning the gap. CDR3 nucleotide sequence: TGTGCCAGCAGCCCAAGGGAGGGCGCAACTAATGAAAAACTGTTTTTT. Protein: CASSPREGATNEKLFF.

The sample holds many counts of this clonotype. V and J are TRBV20-1 and TRBJ2-7; TRBD1 matches at 10 bases. V trimming: 0 bases; J trimming: 4 bases; junction bases outside the gene matches: 6. The CDR3 has 15 residues. CDR1 is DFQATT and CDR2 is SNEGSKA in the germline V gene (reference sequence). DNA of the CDR3: TGCAGTGCTAGAGATCCACGGACAGGGGGTTACGAGCAGTACTTC. Its protein is CSARDPRTGGYEQYF.

Points on this clonotype: Relative to the germline gene, one junction end is altered; a read error may explain this. This chain links TRBV4-1 with TRBJ2-1, with D maybe TRBD1 (5 bases). Looked up from germline, CDR1 is MGHRA and CDR2 is YSYEKL. This CDR3 contains 12 residues. Written as DNA, the CDR3 is TGCGCCTGCAGCCATATCCTGGACAAGCAGTTCTTC. Encoded protein: CACSHILDKQFF.

The CDR3 nucleotides read TGTGCCAGCAGCCGTATCGGGACCTCATGGGAGCAGTTCTTC. Protein product: CASSRIGTSWEQFF. The genes are TRBV6-2 or TRBV6-3 and TRBJ2-1; tentatively, D is TRBD1 or TRBD2 (5 bases each). The CDR3 spans 14 residues. V lost 6 bases and J lost 10, with 19 bases in between. Germline CDR1 is MNHEY and CDR2 is SVGEGT.

This chain links TRBV4-3 with TRBJ2-1; 12 bases are shared with TRBD2. Germline V CDR1 and CDR2: LGHNA, YSLEER. Unmatched junction bases numbered 8, after V lost 2 bases and J lost 0 bases. The CDR3 extends over 19 amino acids. CDR3 sequence reads: CASSQLGLAGTSSYNEQFF. The CDR3 coding sequence is TGCGCCAGCAGCCAATTAGGACTAGCGGGGACTAGCTCCTACAATGAGCAGTTCTTC.

This clonotype was seen repeatedly, ten times or more. The chain joins TRBV20-1 to TRBJ2-1; 7 nucleotides agree with TRBD2. CDR1 is DFQATT and CDR2 is SNEGSKA in the germline V gene (reference sequence). The CDR3 length is 17 residues. Trimming cost V 0 bases and J 2 bases; bases outside gene matches: 10. This CDR3 is CSARDPLTSVTYNEQFF. The CDR3 DNA reads as TGCAGTGCTAGAGACCCCCTTACTAGCGTCACCTACAATGAGCAGTTCTTC.

The sample holds many counts of this clonotype. The chain combines TRBV6-1 with TRBJ1-5; a weak D match, TRBD1 (6 bases). The CDR3 runs 14 residues. Germline loops: CDR1 MNHNS, CDR2 SASEGT. V was pared by 8 bases and J by 0 bases, with 11 bases between. The CDR3 DNA is TGTGCCAGCTCACAGGGCAATAGCAATCAGCCCCAGCATTTT. It specifies CASSQGNSNQPQHF.

This clonotype was detected many times. The V and J genes are TRBV7-2 and TRBJ2-5, with D unresolved. Per the germline V gene, CDR1 is SGHTA and CDR2 is FQGNSA. The V end was cut by 4 bases, the J end by 9 bases, with 9 bases between. The CDR3 length is 11 residues. The CDR3 here is CASSWGRAQYF. The CDR3 DNA sequence: TGTGCCAGCAGCTGGGGTCGGGCCCAGTACTTC.